This TCR beta chain appears in the sequencing data of a study of shared clonotypes between healthy human individuals. For the study at large: For every donor, three CD4 naive, three CD4 memory, two CD8 naive and one CD8 memory plates were used.

Naivety among CD8 cells was defined by CD45RO negativity and positive CCR7 selection, thereby excluding terminally differentiated effector memory CD45RA+ cells. Original processing notes: With immunoSEQ giving junction-only sequences and no quality scores, filtering differed. The method was immunoSEQ multiplex PCR; TCRdb's version includes in-frame clones alone and lacks a portion of them. The V and J calls and the clone size are those of that table, but D and trimming were determined from the DNA. Here the sample spans about 580,000 clones, about 98% being singletons. This CDR3 spans 14 amino acids. CDR1 MNHEY and CDR2 SVGAGI come from the germline V gene. Unmatched junction bases numbered 4, after V lost 5 bases and J lost 6 bases.

The sequenced material came from naive CD8+ T cells sorted from blood. The chain is built from TRBV6-5 and TRBJ1-4; TRBD1 matches at 9 bases. The TCR was taken from a man aged 25-40 years in good health. For the CDR3, the DNA is TGTGCCAGCAGTCCGGGACAGGGAGATGAAAAACTGTTTTTT. Translated, it gives CASSPGQGDEKLFF.